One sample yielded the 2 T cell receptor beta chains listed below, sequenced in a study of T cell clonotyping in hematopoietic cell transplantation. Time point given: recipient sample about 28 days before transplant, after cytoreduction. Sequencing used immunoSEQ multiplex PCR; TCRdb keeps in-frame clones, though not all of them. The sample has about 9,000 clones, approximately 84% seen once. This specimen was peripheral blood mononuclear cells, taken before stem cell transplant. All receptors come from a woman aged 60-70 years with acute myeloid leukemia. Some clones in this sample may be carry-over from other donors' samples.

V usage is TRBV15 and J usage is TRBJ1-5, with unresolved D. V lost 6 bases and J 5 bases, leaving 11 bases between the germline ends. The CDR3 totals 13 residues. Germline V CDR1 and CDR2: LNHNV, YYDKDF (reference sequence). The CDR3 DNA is TGTGCCACCAGAGAGGACGGATATCAGCCCCAGCATTTT. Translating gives CATREDGYQPQHF.

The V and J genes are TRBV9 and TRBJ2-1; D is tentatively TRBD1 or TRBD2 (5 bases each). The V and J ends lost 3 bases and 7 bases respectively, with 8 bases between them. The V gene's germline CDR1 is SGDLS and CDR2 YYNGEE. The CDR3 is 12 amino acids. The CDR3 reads CASSAGANEQFF. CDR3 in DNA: TGTGCCAGCAGCGCCGGGGCAAATGAGCAGTTCTTC.